The TCR beta chain under discussion was sequenced for a study of Ad26.COV2.S vaccination and SARS-CoV-2 variants. About the research overall: Enrollment placed the donor in the COV1001 Ad26.COV2.S trial arm. The authors gave Ad26.COV2.S intramuscularly, either once or twice 56 days apart.

Concerning this clone: Its matching antigen is unknown.

The treatment denotes: roughly 20 received Ad26.COV2.S at low or high dose, single or two shots; roughly 5 received placebo; per-sample allocation not given. Samples came from day 63 after the first vaccine or placebo injection. The study, taken as a whole, reports: It is possible that the TCR breadth and depth analyses underestimated the total T cell responses.

V was pared by 4 bases and J by 10 bases, with 21 bases between. The CDR3 is 16 residues long. Germline V gene sequence: CDR1 SGHTS, CDR2 YDEGEE. This table comes from immunoSEQ multiplex PCR, and its TCRdb copy is limited to in-frame clones, with some not included. The data show approximately 300,000 clones, with approximately 80% seen just once and 2% to 2.5% held by the top ten. This TCR was sampled from a person aged 18-60 years who received the Ad26.COV2.S COVID-19 vaccine or a placebo. The sample here was peripheral blood, taken in a trial of Ad26.COV2.S vaccine versus placebo. The gene calls are TRBV5-8 and TRBJ1-6, with TRBD1 as a possible D gene (5 bases). The CDR3 loop reads CASSPRTGTVGSPLHF. The CDR3 DNA is TGTGCCAGCAGCCCCAGAACCGGGACCGTTGGCTCACCCCTCCACTTT.